Sequencing of this TCR beta chain was carried out in a study of neurological immune-mediated disorders. Study-wide background: There were some 35 multiple sclerosis patients; about 30 were relapsing-remitting and 3 were secondary progressive.

In this sample, this clonotype turned up many times. The antigen is undetermined. The method for making cDNA was 5'RACE, and it used 10-nucleotide random UMIs. One entry per CDR3 protein, called by TCRdb with MiXCR from the 5' RACE reads. The top ten clones hold approximately 3.1% of a sample with about 53,000 distinct CDR3 sequences, around 3.6% of them seen once. Stored at -80 C, 2 million PBMCs were the source of the unsorted libraries. Findings and limits, study-wide: Because no CDR3 amino acid sequences were shared across subjects by expanded clones, private repertoires were suggested in all groups.

CDR3 length: 13 amino acids. CDR1 and CDR2 from the germline V gene are MGHRA and YSYEKL. Trimming took off 4 bases at V and 5 bases at J, with 11 bases between the two ends. The chain carries TRBV4-1 and TRBJ2-5; no clear D gene. Input material: PBMCs. This receptor was taken from a woman aged 30 to 39 with multiple sclerosis. CDR3 residues: CASSRLLGETQYF. CDR3 nucleotides: TGCGCCAGCAGCCGCCTACTTGGGGAGACCCAGTACTTC.